Given below is one T cell receptor beta chain in context. These data belong to a study of blood T cell repertoires in COVID-19. The overall study: COVID-19 samples from acute and convalescent phases originated in the United States, Italy and Spain. PBMCs, B-cell-depleted T cells, or T cells were the source of the cDNA or gDNA that made up the material.

The CDR3 spans 15 residues. Germline V lookup: CDR1 MNHNY, CDR2 SVGAGI (reference sequence). The ends lost 0 bases at V and 3 bases at J; junction bases unmatched: 4. In the original processing: Nucleated cell number was recorded as an estimate derived from reference gene primer amplification. The method was immunoSEQ multiplex PCR; TCRdb's version includes in-frame clones alone and lacks a portion of them. V and J calls and clone size are given by that table; D and trimming were obtained from the DNA. The profile shows about 97,000 clones, 70% to 90% of them singletons. Specimen: peripheral blood. The V gene is TRBV6-6, the J gene TRBJ2-7; TRBD1 matches 8 bases. This clonotype was obtained from a middle-aged man with active COVID-19. DNA for the CDR3: TGTGCCAGCAGTTACTCGGGAGGACAGGGCTACGAGCAGTACTTC. This translates into CASSYSGGQGYEQYF.